This is a list of T cell receptor beta chains from one sample in a study of a mutant IDH1 vaccine in newly diagnosed glioma. The repertoire was sequenced with immunoSEQ multiplex PCR; TCRdb's copy has only in-frame clones and lacks some. Of roughly 72,000 clones in the sample, 90% to 95% were seen once. Their specific antigens are unknown. The source material was PBMCs, sampled from a glioma patient whose treatment included an IDH1 peptide vaccine. The receptors here all came from a woman aged 50 to 65 with glioma. Each CDR3 is given with its conserved first and last residue. A D gene is named only where the DNA matches it firmly. Clone size is stated in some rows and not others, as once, few, many or a class when expanded.

abundance,v_gene,j_gene,d_gene,CDR3aa,CDR3nt
.,TRBV11-2,TRBJ1-4,.,CASSLDSGGSNEKLFF,TGTGCCAGCAGCTTAGATAGCGGGGGCTCTAATGAAAAACTGTTTTTT
.,TRBV10-3,TRBJ1-6,.,CAISARSGSYNSPLHF,TGTGCCATCAGTGCAAGGTCGGGCTCCTATAATTCACCCCTCCACTTT
.,TRBV19,TRBJ2-2,.,CASSKQANTGELFF,TGTGCCAGTAGTAAACAGGCGAACACCGGGGAGCTGTTTTTT
.,TRBV28,TRBJ2-7,.,CASSLGGGKIYEQYF,TGTGCCAGCAGTTTGGGGGGTGGCAAGATCTACGAGCAGTACTTC
.,TRBV11-2,TRBJ2-7,TRBD1,CASSPGTGSYEQYF,TGTGCCAGCAGCCCAGGGACAGGGTCCTACGAGCAGTACTTC
.,TRBV9,TRBJ1-5,.,CASSRLGSNQPQHF,TGTGCCAGCAGCCGTTTAGGGAGCAATCAGCCCCAGCATTTT
few,TRBV7-9,TRBJ2-7,.,CASSSGSKGRYEQYF,TGTGCCAGCAGCTCCGGCTCAAAGGGACGCTACGAGCAGTACTTC
.,TRBV28,TRBJ1-1,.,CASSSRRLTAFF,TGTGCCAGCAGTTCTCGACGGCTGACGGCTTTCTTT
.,TRBV30,TRBJ1-4,.,CAWSYMTGTNEKLFF,TGTGCCTGGAGCTATATGACTGGAACTAATGAAAAACTGTTTTTT
.,TRBV27,TRBJ2-5,TRBD2,CASSPTSGRGETQYF,TGTGCCAGCAGCCCGACTAGCGGGAGGGGGGAGACCCAGTACTTC
once,TRBV10-3,TRBJ2-7,.,CAISPGRDYYEQYF,TGTGCCATCTCTCCCGGGCGGGATTACTACGAGCAGTACTTC
few,TRBV5-1,TRBJ2-6,TRBD2,CASSPGREGRDGANVLTF,TGCGCCAGCAGCCCCGGGCGGGAGGGGCGGGATGGGGCCAACGTCCTGACTTTC
.,TRBV9,TRBJ1-4,.,CASSVGPRGNEKLFF,TGTGCCAGCAGCGTAGGCCCCAGGGGTAATGAAAAACTGTTTTTT
.,TRBV5-1,TRBJ2-5,TRBD1,CASSARQGQQETQYF,TGCGCCAGCAGCGCGCGACAGGGCCAACAAGAGACCCAGTACTTC
.,TRBV28,TRBJ2-1,TRBD2,CASSQLGLGSYNEQFF,TGTGCCAGCAGCCAACTAGGACTAGGCTCCTACAATGAGCAGTTCTTC
.,TRBV28,TRBJ2-7,.,CASSLNLYEQYF,TGTGCCAGCAGTTTAAACCTCTACGAGCAGTACTTC
.,TRBV5-1,TRBJ2-3,.,CASTKGSTDTQYF,TGCGCCAGCACTAAGGGAAGCACAGATACGCAGTATTTT
.,TRBV11-2,TRBJ2-6,TRBD2,CASSSPSGRGAGANVLTF,TGTGCCAGCAGCTCTCCTAGCGGGAGAGGGGCTGGGGCCAACGTCCTGACTTTC
.,TRBV15,TRBJ2-7,TRBD2,CATSRPRTSGATNSYEQYF,TGTGCCACCAGCAGACCAAGGACTAGCGGGGCCACAAACTCCTACGAGCAGTACTTC
.,TRBV6-5,TRBJ2-7,TRBD2,CASSYGSGSYEQYF,TGTGCCAGCAGTTACGGTAGCGGGAGCTACGAGCAGTACTTC
.,TRBV12-5,TRBJ1-5,TRBD1,CASGPGGRNQPQHF,TGTGCTAGTGGTCCAGGGGGCCGCAATCAGCCCCAGCATTTT
.,TRBV19,TRBJ2-2,.,CASSIAGVNTGELFF,TGTGCCAGTAGTATAGCGGGGGTCAACACCGGGGAGCTGTTTTTT
.,TRBV7-2,TRBJ2-1,.,CASSLGGKNEQFF,TGTGCCAGCAGCTTAGGAGGGAAGAATGAGCAGTTCTTC
.,TRBV10-3,TRBJ2-7,TRBD2,CAISGNPSGAYEQYF,TGTGCCATCAGTGGGAATCCTAGCGGAGCCTACGAGCAGTACTTC
once,TRBV4-2,TRBJ2-7,.,CASSQDGTSHEQYF,TGTGCCAGCAGCCAAGATGGAACCTCACACGAGCAGTACTTC
.,TRBV4-2,TRBJ2-7,.,CASSPHLVPYEQYF,TGTGCCAGCAGCCCGCACCTTGTACCCTACGAGCAGTACTTC
.,TRBV4-1,TRBJ2-7,TRBD1,CASSQDRTGRYEQYF,TGCGCCAGCAGCCAAGACCGGACAGGGAGGTACGAGCAGTACTTC
.,TRBV6-1,TRBJ1-2,.,CASSEGGGLGYGYTF,TGTGCCAGCAGTGAAGGCGGGGGCTTGGGCTATGGCTACACCTTC
.,TRBV5-6,TRBJ2-7,.,CASSQVSSYEQYF,TGTGCCAGCAGCCAGGTCAGCTCCTACGAGCAGTACTTC
.,TRBV5-1,TRBJ2-7,TRBD2,CASSRGGEQLYEQYF,TGCGCCAGCAGCCGCGGGGGAGAGCAACTTTACGAGCAGTACTTC
once,TRBV9,TRBJ2-2,.,CASSVGKGPNTGELFF,TGTGCCAGCAGCGTAGGCAAGGGTCCCAACACCGGGGAGCTGTTTTTT
.,TRBV18,TRBJ2-5,TRBD2,CASSPMGGTPETQYF,TGTGCCAGCTCCCCAATGGGGGGGACTCCAGAGACCCAGTACTTC
.,TRBV29-1,TRBJ2-1,TRBD2,CSVASGGYNEQFF,TGCAGCGTTGCGTCGGGAGGGTACAATGAGCAGTTCTTC
once,TRBV15,TRBJ1-2,TRBD1,CATSRTQGAPGYTF,TGTGCCACCAGCAGGACACAGGGGGCGCCTGGCTACACCTTC
.,TRBV5-1,TRBJ2-1,.,CASSLGPSGNEQFF,TGCGCCAGCAGCTTGGGGCCCTCGGGAAATGAGCAGTTCTTC
few,TRBV10-1,TRBJ2-3,.,CASSESAQRPVAQYF,TGCGCCAGCAGTGAGTCGGCGCAGCGCCCCGTAGCGCAGTATTTT
.,TRBV2,TRBJ2-3,TRBD2,CASNVVAGGLDTQYF,TGTGCCAGCAATGTTGTTGCGGGAGGGTTAGATACGCAGTATTTT
once,TRBV11-2,TRBJ1-2,TRBD1,CASSLGGQVAGYTF,TGTGCCAGCAGCTTAGGGGGACAGGTAGCTGGCTACACCTTC
.,TRBV9,TRBJ2-3,.,CASSVVGAKSTDTQYF,TGTGCCAGCAGCGTAGTGGGGGCAAAGAGCACAGATACGCAGTATTTT
.,TRBV7-7,TRBJ2-5,TRBD1,CASSLPGTGGETQYF,TGTGCTAGCAGCCTCCCTGGGACAGGAGGGGAGACCCAGTACTTC
.,TRBV5-1,TRBJ1-4,.,CASSLEQGGEKLFF,TGCGCCAGCAGCTTGGAACAGGGAGGGGAAAAACTGTTTTTT
once,TRBV10-3,TRBJ2-7,.,CATYRGSTGGEVPGQEQYF,TGTGCCACCTATAGGGGTTCGACCGGCGGGGAAGTCCCGGGACAGGAGCAGTACTTC
.,TRBV30,TRBJ2-7,.,CAWNRGLVRTYEQYF,TGTGCCTGGAACAGGGGACTAGTACGGACCTACGAGCAGTACTTC
.,TRBV19,TRBJ2-1,TRBD2,CASSMTSGSHNEQFF,TGTGCCAGTAGTATGACTAGCGGGAGTCACAATGAGCAGTTCTTC
.,TRBV11-1,TRBJ2-3,TRBD2,CASRNLAGGSTDTQYF,TGTGCCAGCAGAAACCTAGCGGGAGGCAGCACAGATACGCAGTATTTT
.,TRBV2,TRBJ1-1,.,CASRGGRGTEAFF,TGTGCCAGCAGGGGGGGACGAGGGACTGAAGCTTTCTTT
once,TRBV2,TRBJ2-7,.,CASVQSSYEQYF,TGTGCCAGCGTGCAGAGCTCCTACGAGCAGTACTTC